This entry is about one T cell receptor (beta chain). Its antigen is not known. These data originate in a study of CD8 T cells in ankylosing spondylitis. CDR1 is SNHLY, CDR2 FYNNEI, per germline. The length of the CDR3 is 15 residues. Trimming took 1 base from V and 1 from J, leaving 10 bases between them. Points from the study as a whole: There was reportedly significant enrichment of clones that were disease-linked in matched ankylosing spondylitis synovial fluid.

Via MiXCR, TCRdb re-called the 5' RACE reads, giving one row per CDR3 protein. The table shows about 360,000 distinct CDR3 sequences, with about 20% occurring only once. This chain links TRBV2 with TRBJ1-1; no reliable D call. The specimen was blood, either unsorted or a sorted T cell fraction (not recorded which). This clonotype originated in a male donor with ankylosing spondylitis or in good health (not recorded which). CDR3 bases: TGTGCCAGCAGTGAAGGGCTCCAAGGGAACACTGAAGCTTTCTTT. Amino acids: CASSEGLQGNTEAFF.